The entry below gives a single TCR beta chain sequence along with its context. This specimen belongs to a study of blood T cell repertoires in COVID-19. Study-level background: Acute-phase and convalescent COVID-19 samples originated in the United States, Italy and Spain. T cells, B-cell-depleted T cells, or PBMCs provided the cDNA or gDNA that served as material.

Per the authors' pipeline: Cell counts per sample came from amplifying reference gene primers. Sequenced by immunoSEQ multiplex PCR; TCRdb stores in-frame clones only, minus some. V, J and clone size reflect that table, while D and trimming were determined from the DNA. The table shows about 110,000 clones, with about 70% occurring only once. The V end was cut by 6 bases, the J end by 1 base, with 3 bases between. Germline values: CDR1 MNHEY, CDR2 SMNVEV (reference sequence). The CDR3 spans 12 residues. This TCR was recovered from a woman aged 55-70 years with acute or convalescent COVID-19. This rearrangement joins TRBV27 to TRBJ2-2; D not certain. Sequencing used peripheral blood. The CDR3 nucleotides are TGTGCCAGCAGCAAGAACACCGGGGAGCTGTTTTTT. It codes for CASSKNTGELFF.